Listed here are 25 T cell receptor beta chains from one sample, sequenced in a study of graft-versus-host responses after intestinal transplantation. Sequencing was performed with immunoSEQ multiplex PCR; in TCRdb, only in-frame clones are kept and a portion is missing. The sample records about 73,000 clones, around 89% being singletons. For these receptors, no antigen is known. Sequences were derived from unstimulated CD8+ T cells sorted from spleen or lymph node cells, sampled before transplant. These receptors all stem from a human donor who was the organ donor for an intestinal transplant.

The chain is built from TRBV2 and TRBJ2-3, with 9 bases identical to TRBD2. This CDR3 comprises 15 residues. Per the germline V gene, CDR1 is SNHLY and CDR2 is FYNNEI. The trim removed 7 bases at V and 5 bases at J, leaving 10 bases unmatched. CDR3 bases: TGTGCCAGCATAAGTTCGGCTAGCGGGGTAGATACGCAGTATTTT. Protein product: CASISSASGVDTQYF. Supplemented by reference TRBV2 and TRBJ2-3, the full variable domain reads EPEVTQTPSHQVTQMGQEVILRCVPISNHLYFYWYRQILGQKVEFLVSFYNNEISEKSEIFDDQFSVERPDGSNFTLKIRSTKLEDSAMYFCASISSASGVDTQYFGPGTRLTVL.

The chain is built from TRBV6-6 and TRBJ2-7; 11 nucleotides match TRBD2. Per germline, CDR1 MNHNY and CDR2 SVGAGI (reference sequence). V lost 7 bases and J lost 1; bases outside the gene matches: 6. CDR3 size: 15 residues. In DNA form, the CDR3 reads TGTGCCAGCACCCCACTAGCGGGGGAATCCTACGAGCAGTACGTC. It translates to CASTPLAGESYEQYV.

Notes on this clone: A much bigger clone sits one base away, suggesting this may be a read error. The sample carries other DNA sequences with the same CDR3. This chain uses TRBV6-1 with TRBJ2-3, with 11 bases lining up with TRBD2. Germline values: CDR1 MNHNS, CDR2 SASEGT. This CDR3 spans 15 amino acids. With 2 bases clipped from V and 4 bases from J, the junction kept 2 bases outside the gene matches. The CDR3 loop reads CASSELAGGPDTQYF. The CDR3, as DNA: TGTGCCAGCAGTGAACTAGCGGGGGGACCAGATACGCAGTATTTT.

This rearrangement joins TRBV2 to TRBJ2-5, with 11 nucleotides matching TRBD2. CDR1 is SNHLY, CDR2 FYNNEI, per germline. The V segment lost 5 bases and the J segment 2 bases; nucleotides outside the gene matches: 4. The length of the CDR3 is 15 residues. CDR3 sequence reads: CASSPTSGVQETQYF. DNA of the CDR3: TGTGCCAGCAGTCCGACTAGCGGGGTACAAGAGACCCAGTACTTC. The complete variable domain, with remaining parts taken from reference TRBV2 and TRBJ2-5, reads EPEVTQTPSHQVTQMGQEVILRCVPISNHLYFYWYRQILGQKVEFLVSFYNNEISEKSEIFDDQFSVERPDGSNFTLKIRSTKLEDSAMYFCASSPTSGVQETQYFGPGTRLLVL.

V and J are TRBV19 and TRBJ1-5; 7 bases agree with TRBD1. Germline CDR1 is LNHDA and CDR2 is SQIVND (reference sequence). The CDR3 consists of 14 residues. After removal of 7 bases from V and 5 bases from J, the junction contained 8 bases not matched to a gene. The CDR3 DNA is TGTGCCAGTACCCATTGGGACAGCGATCAGCCCCAGCATTTT. This translates into CASTHWDSDQPQHF.

The J gene is TRBJ2-2, the V gene TRBV6-4; 8 nucleotides align to TRBD1. CDR1 MRHNA and CDR2 SNTAGT come from the germline V gene. With 3 bases clipped from V and 4 bases from J, the junction kept 10 bases outside the gene matches. The length of the CDR3 is 17 residues. CDR3 nucleotides: TGTGCCAGCAGTGATCCCCGAGACAGGGGTGGCACCGGGGAGCTGTTTTTT. Protein product: CASSDPRDRGGTGELFF.

V is TRBV19 and J is TRBJ1-1; no firm D call. Between the trimmed V and J ends, which lost 3 bases and 1 base, there was a span of 9 bases. The CDR3 length is 14 residues. CDR1 and CDR2 (germline): LNHDA, SQIVND (reference sequence). As DNA, the CDR3 is TGTGCCAGTAGTATTGGCCTAGGGAACACTGAAGCTTTCTTT. This gives the protein CASSIGLGNTEAFF.

The chain links TRBV19 to TRBJ2-5; 8 bases agree with TRBD2. Germline V gene data show CDR1 as LNHDA and CDR2 as SQIVND (reference sequence). This CDR3 is built from 15 residues. The trim removed 5 bases at V and 7 bases at J, leaving 12 bases unmatched. For the CDR3, the DNA is TGTGCCAGTAGTCAGCGGGAGTACGCAAAGGGGACCCAGTACTTC. Residues: CASSQREYAKGTQYF.

This clone came up once. The rearrangement joins TRBV4-2 to TRBJ1-4; D ambiguous. The germline V gene has CDR1 LGHNA and CDR2 YNFKEQ. V gave up 0 bases and J gave up 4 bases, with 12 bases separating them. The CDR3 length is 16 residues. CDR3 sequence reads: CASSQDPGILNEKLFF. CDR3 DNA sequence: TGTGCCAGCAGCCAAGATCCGGGTATACTTAATGAAAAACTGTTTTTT.

The genes are TRBV25-1 and TRBJ2-5, with D unclear. The germline gives CDR1 MGHDK, CDR2 SYGVNS. Trimming removed 1 base from V and 5 bases from J, with 11 bases in between. The CDR3 loop spans 14 amino acids. CDR3 in DNA: TGTGCCAGCAGTGAATCCCGTTCGTTGGAGACCCAGTACTTC. Translating it yields CASSESRSLETQYF.

This chain joins TRBV28 and TRBJ2-3; D unclear. This CDR3 spans 11 amino acids. In germline, CDR1 is MDHEN, CDR2 SYDVKM. The V gene lost 5 bases and the J gene lost 5 bases, with 5 bases spanning the gap. CDR3 in amino acids: CASSLRDTQYF. The CDR3 coding sequence is TGTGCCAGCAGTCTCAGAGATACGCAGTATTTT. The whole variable domain, remainder taken from reference TRBV28 and TRBJ2-3, is DVKVTQSSRYLVKRTGEKVFLECVQDMDHENMFWYRQDPGLGLRLIYFSYDVKMKEKGDIPEGYSVSREKKERFSLILESASTNQTSMYLCASSLRDTQYFGPGTRLTVL.

The chain links TRBV5-4 to TRBJ2-3; maybe TRBD2 (6 bases). Germline V gives CDR1 SGHNT, CDR2 YYREEE (reference sequence). The V end was cut by 1 base, the J end by 0 bases, with 6 bases between. The length of the CDR3 is 14 residues. The CDR3 loop is CASSLRGSTDTQYF. The CDR3 DNA follows: TGTGCCAGCAGCTTGCGGGGGAGCACAGATACGCAGTATTTT.

This clone was seen only a few times. J is TRBJ1-4 and V is TRBV10-2; TRBD1 might be the D (6 bases). Germline V gene sequence: CDR1 WSHSY, CDR2 SAAADI. The CDR3 is made up of 12 amino acids. Between the trimmed V and J ends, which lost 6 bases and 7 bases, there was a span of 9 bases. CDR3 DNA sequence: TGCGCCAGCAGCCAGGGGAGTGAAAAACTGTTTTTT. This sequence encodes CASSQGSEKLFF.

The chain links TRBV30 to TRBJ1-1; tentatively, D is TRBD1 (5 bases). Trimming shortened V by 5 bases and J by 1 base, and 8 bases separated the two germline ends. CDR1 is GTSNPN and CDR2 is SVGIG in the germline V gene (reference sequence). The CDR3 spans 12 residues. CDR3 amino acids: CAWWGGNTEAFF. DNA for the CDR3: TGTGCCTGGTGGGGCGGGAACACTGAAGCTTTCTTT.

This clone was observed a single time. The rearrangement uses TRBV14 and TRBJ2-1, with D possibly matching TRBD1 (6 bases). V lost 7 bases and J lost 12, with 25 bases in between. This CDR3 has 15 residues. CDR1 is SGHDN and CDR2 is FVKESK in the germline V gene. In nucleotides, the CDR3 is TGTGCCAGCAAACCAACAGAAGGGCAGGGGCAACGGCAGTTCTTC. As protein: CASKPTEGQGQRQFF.

The chain is built from TRBV2 and TRBJ1-5, with D possibly matching TRBD1 (6 bases). Germline V gene lookup returns CDR1 SNHLY and CDR2 FYNNEI. The CDR3 loop spans 14 amino acids. With 7 bases removed from V and 4 bases from J, the gap between germline ends came to 14 bases. CDR3 DNA: TGTGCCAGCAATACAGGGATAGGTAATCAGCCCCAGCATTTT. It yields the protein CASNTGIGNQPQHF.

V usage is TRBV7-3 and J usage is TRBJ2-3; D gene unclear. Trimming cost V 2 bases and J 0 bases, with 21 bases left between them. This CDR3 spans 19 amino acids. CDR1 and CDR2 from the germline V gene are SGHTA and FQGTGA. The CDR3: CASSLLQLRGGASTDTQYF. The CDR3, as DNA: TGTGCCAGCAGCTTACTTCAGCTGCGAGGTGGTGCTAGCACAGATACGCAGTATTTT.

The CDR3: CASSEGGRLDTEAFF. CDR3 sequence (DNA): TGTGCCAGCAGTGAAGGGGGGCGCCTAGACACTGAAGCTTTCTTT. This rearrangement joins TRBV2 to TRBJ1-1; perhaps TRBD1 as D (6 bases). In germline, CDR1 is SNHLY, CDR2 FYNNEI. The CDR3 is 15 residues long. Trimming left V 1 base short and J 3 bases short, with 12 bases between. The entire variable domain, with the rest obtained from reference TRBV2 and TRBJ1-1, is as follows: EPEVTQTPSHQVTQMGQEVILRCVPISNHLYFYWYRQILGQKVEFLVSFYNNEISEKSEIFDDQFSVERPDGSNFTLKIRSTKLEDSAMYFCASSEGGRLDTEAFFGQGTRLTVV.

The chain joins TRBV27 to TRBJ2-5, with D possibly TRBD2 on 6 matching bases. The CDR3 totals 12 residues. Germline-derived CDR1 and CDR2 are MNHEY and SMNVEV (reference sequence). Deletions cut 8 bases from V and 7 bases from J, with 14 bases between. The CDR3 region is CASLSGVGTQYF. The CDR3 bases are TGTGCCAGCCTTTCGGGAGTGGGGACCCAGTACTTC.

The chain links TRBV6-5 to TRBJ1-2, with D tentatively TRBD1 (6 bases). CDR3 length: 15 residues. CDR1 MNHEY and CDR2 SVGAGI come from the germline V gene. The V end lost 6 bases, the J end lost 8 bases, and 22 bases lay between the germline ends. CDR3 DNA sequence: TGTGCCAGCAGACGGCTCATGGGGGCATTGGAGGGCTACACCTTC. It is translated as CASRRLMGALEGYTF.

The rearrangement joins TRBV5-6 to TRBJ2-7; 7 bases map to TRBD2. Trimming at V came to 1 base and at J to 2 bases, leaving 3 bases not matched to a gene. This CDR3 comprises 14 residues. Looked up from germline, CDR1 is SGHDT and CDR2 is YYEEEE. CDR3 in amino acids: CASSLWGGAYEQYV. The DNA for the CDR3 is TGTGCCAGCAGCTTGTGGGGGGGGGCCTACGAGCAGTACGTC.

This chain joins TRBV29-1 and TRBJ1-1; D ambiguous. The CDR3 runs to 15 residues. V was clipped by 4 bases and J by 1 base, with 16 bases between them. Germline lookup yields CDR1 SQVTM and CDR2 ANQGSEA. CDR3 sequence: CSVAPSGRENTEAFF. The DNA for the CDR3 is TGCAGCGTTGCCCCCTCAGGCAGAGAGAACACTGAAGCTTTCTTT.

This chain links TRBV28 with TRBJ2-2, with D tentatively TRBD1 (6 bases). The CDR3 is 14 amino acids. Germline CDR1 MDHEN, CDR2 SYDVKM. V lost 6 bases and J lost 5, with 13 bases in between. The CDR3 coding sequence is TGTGCCAGCAGGCAAACAGGGTGGACCGGGGAGCTGTTTTTT. It codes for CASRQTGWTGELFF.

The rearrangement joins TRBV28 to TRBJ1-3; TRBD1 is a possible D gene (5 bases). Germline lookup yields CDR1 MDHEN and CDR2 SYDVKM. Trimming took off 1 base at V and 8 bases at J, with 18 bases between the two ends. CDR3 length equals 16 residues. The chain's CDR3 is CASSLSPVGRADTIYF. CDR3 in DNA: TGTGCCAGCAGTTTATCCCCTGTTGGCAGGGCGGACACCATATATTTT.

The genes are TRBV7-6 and TRBJ2-1; 7 bases agree with TRBD2. Germline trimming cut 5 bases from V and 3 bases from J; bases unmatched to any gene: 7. CDR1 and CDR2 (germline): SGHVS, FNYEAQ. This CDR3 is built from 15 residues. CDR3 nucleotide sequence: TGTGCCAGCAGCCCCCTGGGGGGGAACTACAATGAGCAGTTCTTC. Amino acid sequence: CASSPLGGNYNEQFF.